The 10 T cell receptor beta chains listed next were all sequenced from one sample in a study of T cells after yellow fever vaccination. One entry per CDR3 protein, called by TCRdb with MiXCR from the 5' RACE reads. In the table there are a few hundred thousand distinct CDR3 sequences, 6.9% of which are singletons. The sequenced sample was CD4+ T cells sorted from PBMCs, obtained 15 days after the yellow fever booster vaccination. The receptors here all came from a man aged 25-45 years who received the YFV17D yellow fever vaccine.

The gene calls are TRBV30 and TRBJ2-3, with unresolved D. Trimming took 0 bases from V and 2 from J, leaving 12 bases between them. Per the germline V gene, CDR1 is GTSNPN and CDR2 is SVGIG (reference sequence). CDR3 length: 15 amino acids. The CDR3 DNA is TGTGCCTGGAGTGTAATGACCTTTAACACAGATACGCAGTATTTT. Translated: CAWSVMTFNTDTQYF.

This clonotype was counted a few times. The rearrangement uses TRBV20-1 and TRBJ2-7; 9 bases agree with TRBD2. Germline CDR1 is DFQATT and CDR2 is SNEGSKA (reference sequence). CDR3 size: 12 residues. Germline trimming cut 6 bases from V and 6 bases from J; bases unmatched to any gene: 6. The CDR3: CSAPAGGAEQYF. The CDR3 region has the DNA TGCAGTGCCCCCGCGGGAGGGGCCGAGCAGTACTTC.

V is TRBV12-3 or TRBV12-4 and J is TRBJ1-1, with D maybe TRBD1 (6 bases). The CDR3 loop spans 15 amino acids. V lost 6 bases to trimming and J lost 0 bases, with 14 bases between them. CDR3: CASSLRGFLNTEAFF. The CDR3 nucleotides read TGTGCCAGCAGCCTCAGGGGTTTTCTGAACACTGAAGCTTTCTTT.

This clonotype was seen many times. The chain is built from TRBV11-1 and TRBJ1-1; the D gene is possibly TRBD1 (5 bases). Germline V gene data show CDR1 as SGHAT and CDR2 as FQDESV (reference sequence). V lost 5 bases, J lost 0 bases, and 19 bases lay in between. The CDR3 consists of 17 residues. CDR3 protein: CASSRGSAGRMNTEAFF. CDR3 DNA sequence: TGTGCCAGCAGCCGGGGATCGGCAGGGCGCATGAACACTGAAGCTTTCTTT.

This clonotype has just a few counts. The chain joins TRBV6-5 to TRBJ2-2, with 8 bases fitting TRBD1. CDR1 and CDR2 (germline): MNHEY, SVGAGI. The ends lost 2 bases at V and 5 bases at J; junction bases unmatched: 1. CDR3 length equals 14 residues. The DNA for the CDR3 is TGTGCCAGCAGTTACAACAGGGGGACCGGGGAGCTGTTTTTT. Its protein product is CASSYNRGTGELFF.

This clonotype was picked up a small number of times. The chain has TRBV6-5 and TRBJ1-5; D may be TRBD1 (5 bases). The CDR3 sequence is 15 residues long. V lost 2 bases and J 0 bases, leaving 8 bases between the germline ends. The V gene's germline CDR1 is MNHEY and CDR2 SVGAGI. The CDR3 loop is CASSYPDISNQPQHF. In nucleotides, the CDR3 is TGTGCCAGCAGTTACCCGGACATTAGCAATCAGCCCCAGCATTTT.

This clonotype was seen a handful of times. V is TRBV5-1 and J is TRBJ2-1; 9 nucleotides line up with TRBD1. This CDR3 is 14 amino acids long. Germline CDR1 SGHRS, CDR2 YFSETQ. The V segment lost 1 base and the J segment 8 bases; nucleotides outside the gene matches: 4. DNA for the CDR3: TGCGCCAGCAGCTTGTGGGACAGGGCCTATGAGCAGTTCTTC. Amino acid sequence: CASSLWDRAYEQFF. The full variable domain, with the rest looked up from reference TRBV5-1 and TRBJ2-1, is KAGVTQTPRYLIKTRGQQVTLSCSPISGHRSVSWYQQTPGQGLQFLFEYFSETQRNKGNFPGRFSGRQFSNSRSEMNVSTLELGDSALYLCASSLWDRAYEQFFGPGTRLTVL.

The rearrangement joins TRBV29-1 to TRBJ2-7; 15 bases match TRBD2. The CDR3 runs 16 residues. The V gene's germline CDR1 is SQVTM and CDR2 ANQGSEA. Trimming at V came to 4 bases and at J to 2 bases, leaving 6 bases not matched to a gene. The CDR3: CSVVRTSGRVPYEQYF. The CDR3 DNA reads TGCAGCGTTGTACGGACTAGCGGGAGGGTCCCCTACGAGCAGTACTTC.

The CDR3 DNA sequence: TGTGCCAGCAGTCCCCTGGAGTTTAGCGTTAGCTCCTACGAGCAGTACTTC. Amino acid sequence: CASSPLEFSVSSYEQYF. This rearrangement joins TRBV6-5 to TRBJ2-7, with D possibly being TRBD2 (5 bases). V was clipped by 5 bases and J by 0 bases, with 20 bases between them. Germline CDR1 MNHEY, CDR2 SVGAGI. The CDR3 contains 17 residues.

This clonotype was detected only a few times. The chain combines TRBV7-2 with TRBJ2-7; D perhaps matches TRBD2 (5 bases). V dropped 3 bases and J dropped 10 bases, with 13 bases sitting between them. The length of the CDR3 is 12 residues. Germline CDR1 reads SGHTA; CDR2 reads FQGNSA. CDR3 sequence (DNA): TGTGCCAGCAGCTTCCTGAGTACTAGACAGTACTTC. It encodes CASSFLSTRQYF.